The T cell receptor beta chain under discussion was sequenced for a study of blood T cell repertoires in COVID-19 (dated by TCRdb to about 2020). For the wider study: Samples from collaborators originated in the United States, Italy and Spain and spanned both the acute and convalescent phases of COVID-19. A de-identified subject ID, COVID-19 status, age in years and sex were almost always included in the sample metadata. Subjects who had been exposed to COVID-19, were actively infected with it, or had recovered from it provided the deeply sampled blood TCRbeta repertoires that made up the dataset. The repertoires were made available in a free public database intended to serve as a resource for research on the immune response to SARS-CoV-2. The samples were drawn from the first 160 participants of the ongoing ImmuneRACE study and from some 1,300 subjects provided by 6 global collaborators. Where available, HLA class I and class II types were obtained from metadata supplied by the sample provider rather than from assay-based typing. The prospective study material was composed of cDNA or gDNA derived from T cells, B-cell-depleted T cells, or PBMCs. Here is what the overall study found, with its caveats: The amount of clinical and demographic metadata varied by source and participant and was provided uncurated.

Collaborating institutions collected whole blood in K2EDTA tubes following their own protocols. For TCRbeta analysis, collaborators shipped samples in one of three forms: frozen whole blood, isolated PBMCs, or DNA extracted from either of those sample types. The immunoSEQ Assay, a bias-controlled multiplex PCR, was used to amplify TCRbeta CDR3 regions from genomic DNA. From the authors' description of their analysis: The number of nucleated cells in each sample was estimated from the amplification of reference gene primers within the assay. Sequence reads were collapsed and filtered to measure the absolute abundance of every unique TCRbeta CDR3 rearrangement. For each sample, productive Simpson clonality was calculated as the square root of Simpson's diversity index across productive rearrangements. As stored in TCRdb, this immuneACCESS dataset retains in-frame rearrangements with V and J assigned. A fraction of the clones does not appear; measured against another copy, unresolved V genes explain less than half of the discrepancy, and the remainder lacks a known reason. The D gene and trimming were derived from the DNA, and the V and J assignments and clone size from that table. Recorded for this sample are about 55,000 clones; 85% of them occurred a single time. The biggest ten clones account for roughly 10% of the sample.

For this clone: What this receptor recognizes is not known. No base quality information exists; no much larger clone differs at one position.

The CDR3 starts with the cysteine, ends with the phenylalanine, and has 13 residues. The retained sequence is limited to the CDR3, 39 bases, with the frame set at the first base. Trimming removed 4 bases from V and 1 base from J, leaving 7 bases between the germline ends. The germline V gene gives CDR1 as MDHEN and CDR2 as SYDVKM. Recombination linked TRBV28 to TRBJ1-1; perhaps TRBD1 is the D gene, with 5 bases matching. The TCR was taken from a human donor in a cohort sampled during active COVID-19. Sequenced input: peripheral blood. This receptor has the CDR3 CASSSQENTEAFF. The DNA sequence follows: TGTGCCAGCAGTTCACAGGAGAACACTGAAGCTTTCTTT.